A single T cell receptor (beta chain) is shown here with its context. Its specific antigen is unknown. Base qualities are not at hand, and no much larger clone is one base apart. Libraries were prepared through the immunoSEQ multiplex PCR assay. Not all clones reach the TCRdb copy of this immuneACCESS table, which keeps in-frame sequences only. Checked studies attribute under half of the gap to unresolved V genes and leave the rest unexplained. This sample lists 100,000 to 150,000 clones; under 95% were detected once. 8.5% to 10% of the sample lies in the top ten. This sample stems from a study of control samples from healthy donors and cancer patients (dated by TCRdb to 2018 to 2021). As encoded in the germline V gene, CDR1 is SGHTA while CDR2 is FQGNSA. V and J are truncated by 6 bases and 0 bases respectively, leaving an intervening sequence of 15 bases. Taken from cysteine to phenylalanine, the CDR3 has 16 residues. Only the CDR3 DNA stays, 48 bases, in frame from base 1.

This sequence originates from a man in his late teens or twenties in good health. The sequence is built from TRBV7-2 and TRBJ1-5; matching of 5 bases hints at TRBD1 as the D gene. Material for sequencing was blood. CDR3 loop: CASRHRGGDSNQPQHF. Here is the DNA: TGTGCCAGCAGGCACCGGGGAGGGGATAGCAATCAGCCCCAGCATTTT.